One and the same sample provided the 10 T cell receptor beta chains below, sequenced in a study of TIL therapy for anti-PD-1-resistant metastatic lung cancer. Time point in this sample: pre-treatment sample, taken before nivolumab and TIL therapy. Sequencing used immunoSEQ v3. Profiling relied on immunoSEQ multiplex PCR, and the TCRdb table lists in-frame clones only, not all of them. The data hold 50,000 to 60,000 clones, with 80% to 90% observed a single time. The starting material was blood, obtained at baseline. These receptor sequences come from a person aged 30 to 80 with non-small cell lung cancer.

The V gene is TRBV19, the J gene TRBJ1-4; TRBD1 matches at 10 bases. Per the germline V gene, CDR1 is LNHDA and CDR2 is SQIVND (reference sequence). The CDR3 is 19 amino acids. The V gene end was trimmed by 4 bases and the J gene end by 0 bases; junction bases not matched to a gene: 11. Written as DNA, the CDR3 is TGTGCCAGTAGTAGAGACAGGGGGCCAATCCCTGCAACTAATGAAAAACTGTTTTTT. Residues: CASSRDRGPIPATNEKLFF.

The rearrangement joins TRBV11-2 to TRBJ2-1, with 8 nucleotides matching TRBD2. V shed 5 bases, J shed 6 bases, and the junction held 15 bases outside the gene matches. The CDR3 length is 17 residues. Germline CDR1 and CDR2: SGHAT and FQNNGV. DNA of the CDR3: TGTGCCAGCAGCCAAACCCCCTCAGCCGGGAGGGGCAATGAGCAGTTCTTC. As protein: CASSQTPSAGRGNEQFF.

CDR3 DNA: TGTGCCAGCAGCGTCGGGACTAGCGGGACCAATGAGCAGTTCTTC. Amino acid sequence: CASSVGTSGTNEQFF. V and J are TRBV11-1 and TRBJ2-1, with 13 bases that match TRBD2. The CDR3 totals 15 residues. V lost 5 bases, J lost 6 bases, and 4 bases stayed unmatched. Per germline, CDR1 SGHAT and CDR2 FQDESV (reference sequence). Looking up the rest from reference TRBV11-1 and TRBJ2-1 gives the full variable domain: EAEVAQSPRYKITEKSQAVAFWCDPISGHATLYWYRQILGQGPELLVQFQDESVVDDSQLPKDRFSAERLKGVDSTLKIQPAELGDSAMYLCASSVGTSGTNEQFFGPGTRLTVL.

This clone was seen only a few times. CDR3 residues: CASSPWTLNEQFF. CDR3 coding DNA: TGTGCCAGTAGTCCGTGGACGCTCAATGAGCAGTTCTTC. The V and J genes are TRBV19 and TRBJ2-1; D remains ambiguous. The CDR3 is made up of 13 amino acids. CDR1 and CDR2 from the germline V gene are LNHDA and SQIVND (reference sequence). The germline V and J ends were trimmed by 5 bases and 6 bases, with 11 bases remaining between them.

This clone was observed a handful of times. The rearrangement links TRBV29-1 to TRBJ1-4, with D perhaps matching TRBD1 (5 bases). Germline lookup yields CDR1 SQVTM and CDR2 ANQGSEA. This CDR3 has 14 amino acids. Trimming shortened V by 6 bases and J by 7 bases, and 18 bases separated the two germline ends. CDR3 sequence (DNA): TGCAGCGTGCGAGGCGGGGGTACGAGTGAAAAACTGTTTTTT. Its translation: CSVRGGGTSEKLFF.

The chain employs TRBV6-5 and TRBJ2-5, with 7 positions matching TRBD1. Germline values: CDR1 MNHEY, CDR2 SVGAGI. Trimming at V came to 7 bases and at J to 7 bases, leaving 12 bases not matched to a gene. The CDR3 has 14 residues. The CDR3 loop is CASTPTGTARTQYF. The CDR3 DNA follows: TGTGCCAGCACCCCAACCGGGACAGCCCGGACCCAGTACTTC.

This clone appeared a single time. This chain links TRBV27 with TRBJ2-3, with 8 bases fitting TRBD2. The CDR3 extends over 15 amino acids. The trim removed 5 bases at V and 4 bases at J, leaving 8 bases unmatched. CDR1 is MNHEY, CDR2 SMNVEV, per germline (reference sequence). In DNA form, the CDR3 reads TGTGCCAGCAGTCCGATCGGGGGGGGGTCAGATACGCAGTATTTT. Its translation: CASSPIGGGSDTQYF.

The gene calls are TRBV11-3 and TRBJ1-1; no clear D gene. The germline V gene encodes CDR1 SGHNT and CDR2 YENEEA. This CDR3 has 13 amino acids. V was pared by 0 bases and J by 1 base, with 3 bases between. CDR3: CASSLDANTEAFF. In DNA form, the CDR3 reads TGTGCCAGCAGCTTAGATGCGAACACTGAAGCTTTCTTT. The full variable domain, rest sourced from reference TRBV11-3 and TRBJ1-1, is EAGVVQSPRYKIIEKKQPVAFWCNPISGHNTLYWYLQNLGQGPELLIRYENEEAVDDSQLPKDRFSAERLKGVDSTLKIQPAELGDSAVYLCASSLDANTEAFFGQGTRLTVV.

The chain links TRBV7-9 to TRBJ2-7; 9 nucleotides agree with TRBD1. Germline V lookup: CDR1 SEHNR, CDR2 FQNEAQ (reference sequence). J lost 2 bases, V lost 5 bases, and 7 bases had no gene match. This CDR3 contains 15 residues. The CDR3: CASSLRDRVPYEQYF. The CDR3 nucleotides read TGTGCCAGCAGCCTGAGGGACAGGGTCCCCTACGAGCAGTACTTC.

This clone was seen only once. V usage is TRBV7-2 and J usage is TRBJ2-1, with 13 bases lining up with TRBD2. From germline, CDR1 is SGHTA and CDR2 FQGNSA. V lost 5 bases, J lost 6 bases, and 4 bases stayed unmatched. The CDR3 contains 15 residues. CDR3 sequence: CASSPTSGGANEQFF. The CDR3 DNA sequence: TGTGCCAGCAGCCCTACTAGCGGGGGGGCCAATGAGCAGTTCTTC.